The 14 T cell receptor beta chains in this list originate from one sample, sequenced in a study of Ad26.COV2.S vaccination and SARS-CoV-2 variants. TCRdb's table, derived via immunoSEQ multiplex PCR, lists solely in-frame clones and lacks some. The sample records about 480,000 clones, approximately 90% being singletons. Treatment indicated: 19 received Ad26.COV2.S at low or high dose, single or two shots; several received placebo; per-sample allocation not given. Collection of the samples took place on day 63 after the first injection of vaccine or placebo. The source material was peripheral blood, sampled in a trial of Ad26.COV2.S vaccine versus placebo. The receptors stem from a person between 18 and 59 years old who received the Ad26.COV2.S COVID-19 vaccine or a placebo.

The chain employs TRBV11-2 and TRBJ1-2; possible D gene TRBD1, 5 bases. This CDR3 is 14 amino acids long. The germline V gene has CDR1 SGHAT and CDR2 FQNNGV. V lost 5 bases and J 2 bases, leaving 12 bases between the germline ends. This chain's CDR3 is CASSPTDNNYGYTF. Written as DNA, the CDR3 is TGTGCCAGCAGCCCGACAGACAACAACTATGGCTACACCTTC.

The chain combines TRBV4-2 with TRBJ1-1, with D maybe TRBD1 (5 bases). CDR3 size: 16 residues. V lost 0 bases and J lost 3, with 14 bases in between. Germline V gene lookup returns CDR1 LGHNA and CDR2 YNFKEQ. CDR3 nucleotide sequence: TGTGCCAGCAGCCAAGATTCGTCGAGGGACCACACTGAAGCTTTCTTT. Protein sequence: CASSQDSSRDHTEAFF.

The chain uses TRBV9 and TRBJ2-7; maybe TRBD2 (5 bases). Germline CDR1 is SGDLS and CDR2 is YYNGEE. CDR3 length equals 14 residues. Trimming removed 0 bases from V and 6 bases from J, with 13 bases in between. The DNA for the CDR3 is TGTGCCAGCAGCGTAGCTCCCAGCGAGGGCGAGCAGTACTTC. It codes for CASSVAPSEGEQYF.

The chain links TRBV7-2 to TRBJ1-1; D is unclear. This CDR3 region has 13 residues. The germline V gene has CDR1 SGHTA and CDR2 FQGNSA. Trimming shortened V by 4 bases and J by 0 bases, and 6 bases separated the two germline ends. The CDR3 DNA follows: TGTGCCAGCAGCTCCAACATGAACACTGAAGCTTTCTTT. Translated, it gives CASSSNMNTEAFF.

The CDR3 is CASSSGLSYNSPLHF. CDR3 nucleotides: TGTGCCAGCAGTTCGGGGCTTTCCTATAATTCACCCCTCCACTTT. The V and J genes are TRBV6-5 and TRBJ1-6; a possible D gene is TRBD1 (5 bases). Trimming pared 4 bases from V and 1 base from J, leaving 8 bases between. The CDR3 runs 15 residues. From germline, CDR1 is MNHEY and CDR2 SVGAGI.

This clone occurred a few times. The chain recombines TRBV19 with TRBJ1-5; 8 bases fit TRBD1. Trimming removed 10 bases from V and 3 bases from J; junction bases left unmatched: 14. CDR3 length: 16 amino acids. Germline CDR1 is LNHDA and CDR2 is SQIVND (reference sequence). CDR3 loop: CATLSTGAGDNQPQHF. For the CDR3, the DNA is TGTGCCACCCTATCGACAGGGGCGGGCGACAATCAGCCCCAGCATTTT.

The chain has TRBV30 and TRBJ1-3; no clear D. Germline CDR1 reads GTSNPN; CDR2 reads SVGIG (reference sequence). Between the trimmed V and J ends, which lost 5 bases and 4 bases, there was a span of 6 bases. This CDR3 is built from 11 residues. CDR3 nucleotide sequence: TGTGCCTGGTCTCAAGGAAACACCATATATTTT. Translated, it gives CAWSQGNTIYF.

The chain uses TRBV12-3 or TRBV12-4 and TRBJ2-1; tentatively, D is TRBD2 (5 bases). V was clipped by 2 bases and J by 6 bases, with 8 bases between them. The CDR3 runs to 13 residues. CDR3 sequence reads: CASSLFRGNEQFF. CDR3 sequence (DNA): TGTGCCAGCAGTTTATTCCGGGGCAATGAGCAGTTCTTC.

The chain couples TRBV6-6 to TRBJ1-4; TRBD1 is a possible D gene (6 bases). V was cut by 6 bases and J by 8 bases, with 16 bases left in between. This CDR3 contains 14 residues. Looked up from germline, CDR1 is MNHNY and CDR2 is SVGAGI (reference sequence). The DNA of the CDR3 is TGTGCCAGCAGAATCAAGGGGGGTGAAGAAAAACTGTTTTTT. Translating it yields CASRIKGGEEKLFF.

The chain employs TRBV6-2 or TRBV6-3 and TRBJ1-4; no reliable D call. Per the germline V gene, CDR1 is MNHEY and CDR2 is SVGEGT. The CDR3 loop spans 16 amino acids. V was pared by 6 bases and J by 0 bases, with 14 bases between. CDR3 residues: CASSFLDRSTNEKLFF. CDR3 bases: TGTGCCAGCAGCTTCCTGGACCGCTCAACTAATGAAAAACTGTTTTTT.

In DNA form, the CDR3 reads TGTGCCAGCAAAGAGGGACTAGCGGACTACAATGAGCAGTTCTTC. This sequence encodes CASKEGLADYNEQFF. The chain carries TRBV6-5 and TRBJ2-1, with 11 bases fitting TRBD2. The CDR3 has 15 amino acids. CDR1 is MNHEY and CDR2 is SVGAGI in the germline V gene. V lost 7 bases, J lost 3 bases, and 5 bases stayed unmatched.

The rearrangement links TRBV15 to TRBJ1-2; the D gene is possibly TRBD1 (5 bases). The V end lost 8 bases, the J end lost 5 bases, and 27 bases lay between the germline ends. CDR3 length equals 17 residues. Germline CDR1 LNHNV, CDR2 YYDKDF (reference sequence). The CDR3 spells CATSTLGQDALIYGYTF. The CDR3 bases are TGTGCCACCTCGACCCTTGGACAAGATGCCTTAATATATGGCTACACCTTC.

The chain uses TRBV19 and TRBJ1-5, with 10 bases that match TRBD1. This CDR3 has 16 amino acids. Germline assignment: CDR1 LNHDA and CDR2 SQIVND (reference sequence). V trimming: 3 bases; J trimming: 5 bases; junction bases outside the gene matches: 7. DNA for the CDR3: TGTGCCAGTAGTATGCGGGGACAGGGGTTGGATCAGCCCCAGCATTTT. It encodes CASSMRGQGLDQPQHF. Complete variable domain (other parts from reference TRBV19 and TRBJ1-5): DGGITQSPKYLFRKEGQNVTLSCEQNLNHDAMYWYRQDPGQGLRLIYYSQIVNDFQKGDIAEGYSVSREKKESFPLTVTSAQKNPTAFYLCASSMRGQGLDQPQHFGDGTRLSIL.

The chain employs TRBV2 and TRBJ1-1, with unresolved D. The CDR3 extends over 13 amino acids. V lost 4 bases and J 2 bases, leaving 8 bases between the germline ends. Germline V gene data show CDR1 as SNHLY and CDR2 as FYNNEI. The DNA for the CDR3 is TGTGCCAGCAGTGCTGAAAGAAACACTGAAGCTTTCTTT. Amino acid sequence: CASSAERNTEAFF.